Here is one TCR beta chain with its context. As yet, its antigen is unknown. The data are from a study of shared clonotypes between healthy human individuals. Findings and limits, study-wide: Generation probabilities of non-shared clonotypes were lower (relative to those shared by all four donors).

Per sorted-subset replicate PCR, input was approximately 0.2 ug DNA, representing around 28,000 T cell genomes. TCRdb's copy holds only in-frame clones and misses some; the assay was immunoSEQ multiplex PCR. This table holds 550,000 to 800,000 clones, approximately 74% found once. Trimming pared 1 base from V and 7 bases from J, leaving 20 bases between. This CDR3 is 16 amino acids long. Germline V CDR1 and CDR2: LNHDA, SQIVND (reference sequence). Into CD45RA+ naive and CD45RA-negative memory subsets, the CD4+ cells were split. This TCR derives from a woman aged 25 to 39 in good health. The V gene is TRBV19, the J gene TRBJ2-7; D unresolved. The material sequenced was memory CD4+ T cells sorted from blood. This sample's subset: CD45RA-negative fraction. CDR3 sequence reads: CASSIGGRASYDEQYF. The DNA for the CDR3 is TGTGCCAGTAGTATAGGCGGCCGTGCATCCTACGATGAGCAGTACTTC.